These T cell receptor beta chains were read from a single sample in a study of T cell clones after liver transplantation. TCRdb keeps only in-frame clones here, not all; method: immunoSEQ multiplex PCR. The sample records more than 95,000 clones, approximately 90% being singletons. Sample: CD4+ T cells from blood, taken 12 months after liver transplant. The receptors were sampled from a human patient who received a liver transplant. Some T cells may possibly be graft donor cells. The CDR3 runs from the conserved cysteine through the conserved F or W. The D gene is left open where the match is weak. A clone size is listed for some rows: how often the clone was seen (once, few, many), or a class if it is expanded.

d_gene: -; j_gene: TRBJ2-7; len: 14; v_gene: TRBV11-2; abundance: -; CDR3aa: CASTKNRVSDEQYF; CDR3nt: TGTGCCAGCACAAAAAACAGGGTTTCGGACGAGCAGTACTTC
d_gene: -; j_gene: TRBJ1-2; len: 14; v_gene: TRBV7-2; abundance: few; CDR3aa: CASSLGPSNYGYTF; CDR3nt: TGTGCCAGCAGCTTAGGGCCGTCTAACTATGGCTACACCTTC
d_gene: TRBD1; j_gene: TRBJ2-5; len: 13; v_gene: TRBV19; abundance: -; CDR3aa: CASSIDRGETQYF; CDR3nt: TGTGCCAGTAGTATCGACAGGGGGGAGACCCAGTACTTC
d_gene: -; j_gene: TRBJ1-5; len: 13; v_gene: TRBV7-2; abundance: -; CDR3aa: CASSSRRGEPQHF; CDR3nt: TGTGCCAGCAGCTCCCGACGGGGGGAGCCCCAGCATTTT
d_gene: -; j_gene: TRBJ1-5; len: 14; v_gene: TRBV2; abundance: -; CDR3aa: CASSEGGLNQPQHF; CDR3nt: TGTGCCAGCAGTGAGGGTGGGCTCAATCAGCCCCAGCATTTT
d_gene: -; j_gene: TRBJ1-3; len: 13; v_gene: TRBV7-9; abundance: -; CDR3aa: CASKLASGNTIYF; CDR3nt: TGTGCCAGCAAGCTAGCTTCTGGAAACACCATATATTTT
d_gene: -; j_gene: TRBJ2-7; len: 15; v_gene: TRBV5-4; abundance: -; CDR3aa: CASSLKGGSSYEQYF; CDR3nt: TGTGCCAGCAGCTTGAAAGGCGGGTCCAGCTACGAGCAGTACTTC
d_gene: -; j_gene: TRBJ1-2; len: 13; v_gene: TRBV6-5; abundance: -; CDR3aa: CASTQSQGSGYTF; CDR3nt: TGTGCCAGCACCCAGAGTCAGGGGTCGGGCTACACCTTC
d_gene: -; j_gene: TRBJ1-2; len: 13; v_gene: TRBV9; abundance: -; CDR3aa: CASSPSGLYGYTF; CDR3nt: TGTGCCAGCAGCCCAAGCGGCCTCTATGGCTACACCTTC
d_gene: -; j_gene: TRBJ2-3; len: 13; v_gene: TRBV29-1; abundance: -; CDR3aa: CSVGLRVADTQYF; CDR3nt: TGCAGCGTTGGGCTCAGGGTCGCAGATACGCAGTATTTT
d_gene: -; j_gene: TRBJ2-3; len: 13; v_gene: TRBV4-3; abundance: -; CDR3aa: CASSSGTTDTQYF; CDR3nt: TGCGCCAGCAGCTCCGGCACAACAGATACGCAGTATTTT